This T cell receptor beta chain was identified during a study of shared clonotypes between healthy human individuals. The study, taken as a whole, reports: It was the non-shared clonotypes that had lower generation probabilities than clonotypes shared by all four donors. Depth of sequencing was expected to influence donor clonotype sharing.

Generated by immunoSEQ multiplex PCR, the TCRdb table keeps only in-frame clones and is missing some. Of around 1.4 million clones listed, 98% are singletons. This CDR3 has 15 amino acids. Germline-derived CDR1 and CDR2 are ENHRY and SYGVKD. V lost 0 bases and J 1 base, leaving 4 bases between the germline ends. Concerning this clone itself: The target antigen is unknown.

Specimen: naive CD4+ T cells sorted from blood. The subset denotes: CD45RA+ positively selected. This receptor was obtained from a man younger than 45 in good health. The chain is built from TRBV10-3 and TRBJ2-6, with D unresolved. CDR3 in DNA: TGTGCCATCAGTGAGTCTAGGTCTGGGGCCAACGTCCTGACTTTC. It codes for CAISESRSGANVLTF.